This TCR beta chain was documented in a study of blood T cell repertoires in COVID-19 (dated by TCRdb to the early 2020s). For context, the study as a whole: The collaborator samples originated in the United States, Italy and Spain and spanned the acute and convalescent phases of COVID-19. The prospective study material was composed of cDNA or gDNA derived from T cells, B-cell-depleted T cells, or PBMCs. The dataset comprised deeply sampled blood TCRbeta repertoires from subjects exposed to, actively infected with, or recovered from COVID-19. The repertoires were released in a freely available public database meant as a resource for research on the immune response to SARS-CoV-2. Samples came from the ongoing ImmuneRACE study (first 160 participants) plus 1,254 subjects from 6 global collaborators. A de-identified subject ID, COVID-19 status, age in years and sex were almost always included in the sample metadata. Where available, HLA class I and class II types were taken from metadata supplied by the sample provider and were not determined by assay-based typing. Study-wide conclusions, independent of this receptor: The quantity of clinical and demographic metadata differed by source and by participant and was supplied without curation.

Collaborating institutions collected whole blood in K2EDTA tubes following their own protocols. For TCRbeta analysis, collaborator samples were shipped as frozen whole blood, as isolated PBMCs, or as DNA extracted from either sample type. Concerning this clone: The antigen it binds to is not known. No much larger clonotype is one base removed from it; base qualities were not supplied.

Trimming removed 3 bases from V and 3 bases from J, leaving 9 bases between the germline ends. The CDR3 has 14 amino acids, counting the end cysteine and phenylalanine. Kept here is only the CDR3 DNA, which spans 42 bases and is read in frame from base 1. Sequences KGHSH (CDR1) and LQKENI (CDR2) are obtained from the germline V gene. TCRbeta CDR3 regions were amplified from genomic DNA by means of the immunoSEQ Assay, a bias-controlled multiplex PCR. The study's processing was this. The number of nucleated cells in each sample was estimated from the amplification of reference gene primers within the assay. Sequence reads were collapsed and filtered to measure the absolute abundance of every unique TCRbeta CDR3 rearrangement. For each sample, productive Simpson clonality was calculated by taking the square root of Simpson's diversity index across productive rearrangements. The source is immuneACCESS, and TCRdb retained only in-frame sequences with V and J called. Part of the clones is not carried over; for the studies checked, unresolved V genes explain less than half of this, and the remainder is unexplained. The V and J calls and clone size were taken over from that table, and D and trimming were inferred from the DNA. In this sample the table shows under 100,000 clones, approximately 80% of which occur a single time. The top ten constitute approximately 10% of the sample.

This TCR was recovered from a woman aged 70-85 years with active or convalescent COVID-19. The specimen was peripheral blood. The V gene is TRBV18 and the J gene is TRBJ1-5, and the D gene may be TRBD1, 5 bases matching. CDR3 sequence: CASSPDSINQPQHF. The DNA is as follows: TGTGCCAGCTCACCCGACAGTATCAATCAGCCCCAGCATTTT. This CDR3, with the reference TRBV18 and TRBJ1-5 proteins standing in past its ends, gives the full variable domain NAGVMQNPRHLVRRRGQEARLRCSPMKGHSHVYWYRQLPEEGLKFMVYLQKENIIDESGMPKERFSAEFPKEGPSILRIQQVVRGDSAAYFCASSPDSINQPQHFGDGTRLSIL.